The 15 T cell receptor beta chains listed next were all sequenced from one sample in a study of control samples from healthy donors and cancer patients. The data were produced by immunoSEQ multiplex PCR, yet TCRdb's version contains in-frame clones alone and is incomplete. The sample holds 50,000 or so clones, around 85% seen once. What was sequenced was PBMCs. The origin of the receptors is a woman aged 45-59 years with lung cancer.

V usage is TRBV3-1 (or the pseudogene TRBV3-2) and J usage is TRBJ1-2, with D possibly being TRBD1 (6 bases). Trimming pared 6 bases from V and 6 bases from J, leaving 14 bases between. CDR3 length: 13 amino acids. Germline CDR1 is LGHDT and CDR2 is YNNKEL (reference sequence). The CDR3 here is CASSLLGAHGYTF. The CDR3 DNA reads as TGTGCCAGCAGTCTTTTGGGGGCCCATGGCTACACCTTC.

CDR3 region: CASSLGGAGGLDIQYF. As DNA, the CDR3 is TGTGCCAGCAGCTTAGGTGGGGCAGGGGGCCTAGACATTCAGTACTTC. This chain joins TRBV7-2 and TRBJ2-4; 8 bases map to TRBD1. V was pared by 1 base and J by 8 bases, with 10 bases of the junction left unmatched. There are 16 residues in the CDR3. Germline loops: CDR1 SGHTA, CDR2 FQGNSA.

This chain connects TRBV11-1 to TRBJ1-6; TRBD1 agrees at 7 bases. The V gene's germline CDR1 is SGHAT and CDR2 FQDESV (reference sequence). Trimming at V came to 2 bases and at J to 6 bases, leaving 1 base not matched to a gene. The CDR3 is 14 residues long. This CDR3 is CASSLRDSNSPLHF. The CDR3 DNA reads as TGTGCCAGCAGCTTAAGGGACAGTAATTCACCCCTCCACTTT.

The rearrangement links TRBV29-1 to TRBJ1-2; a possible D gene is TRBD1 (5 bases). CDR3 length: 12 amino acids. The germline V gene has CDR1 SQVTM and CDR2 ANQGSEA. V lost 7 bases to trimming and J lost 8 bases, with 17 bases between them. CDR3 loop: CSGGDGRAGYTF. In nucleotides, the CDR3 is TGCAGCGGGGGGGACGGCCGGGCGGGCTACACCTTC.

CDR3 residues: CASSVVPGAGNTIYF. CDR3 in DNA: TGTGCCAGCAGCGTAGTTCCAGGGGCTGGAAACACCATATATTTT. The J gene is TRBJ1-3, the V gene TRBV9, with D possibly being TRBD1 (6 bases). The germline V gene has CDR1 SGDLS and CDR2 YYNGEE. Trimming removed 0 bases at V and 2 bases at J, with 9 bases between. CDR3 length: 15 amino acids.

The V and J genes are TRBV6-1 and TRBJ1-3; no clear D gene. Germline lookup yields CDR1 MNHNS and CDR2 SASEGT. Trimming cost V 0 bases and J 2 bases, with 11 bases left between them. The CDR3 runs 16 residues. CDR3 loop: CASSEAARSAGNTIYF. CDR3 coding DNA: TGTGCCAGCAGTGAAGCAGCGCGGAGCGCTGGAAACACCATATATTTT.

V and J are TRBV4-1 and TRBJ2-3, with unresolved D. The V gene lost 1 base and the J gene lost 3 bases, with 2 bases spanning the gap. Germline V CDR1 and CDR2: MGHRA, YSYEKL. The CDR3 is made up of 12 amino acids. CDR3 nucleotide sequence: TGCGCCAGCAGCCAAGCTACAGATACGCAGTATTTT. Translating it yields CASSQATDTQYF.

This CDR3 is CASSFRIGMNTEAFF. CDR3 nucleotide sequence: TGTGCCAGCAGCTTCAGGATAGGTATGAACACTGAAGCTTTCTTT. The chain carries TRBV5-6 and TRBJ1-1; no reliable D call. The germline V and J ends were trimmed by 2 bases and 0 bases, with 11 bases remaining between them. The CDR3 spans 15 residues. CDR1 SGHDT and CDR2 YYEEEE come from the germline V gene.

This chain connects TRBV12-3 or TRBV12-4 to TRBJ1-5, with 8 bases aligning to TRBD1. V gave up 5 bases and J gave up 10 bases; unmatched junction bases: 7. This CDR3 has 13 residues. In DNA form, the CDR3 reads TGTGCCAGCAGTGGGACAGGCGGGAATCCCCAGCATTTT. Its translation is CASSGTGGNPQHF.

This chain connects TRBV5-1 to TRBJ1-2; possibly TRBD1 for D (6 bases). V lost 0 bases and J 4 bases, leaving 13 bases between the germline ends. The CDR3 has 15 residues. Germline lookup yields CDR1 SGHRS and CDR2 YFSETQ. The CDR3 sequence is CASSLAGGASYGYTF. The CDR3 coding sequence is TGCGCCAGCAGCTTGGCCGGGGGGGCCAGCTATGGCTACACCTTC.

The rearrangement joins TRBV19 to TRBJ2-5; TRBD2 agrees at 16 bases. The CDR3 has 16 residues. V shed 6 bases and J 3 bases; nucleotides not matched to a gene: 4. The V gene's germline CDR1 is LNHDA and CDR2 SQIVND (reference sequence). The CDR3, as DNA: TGTGCCAGTAGAGGGACTAGCGGGGGGGAAAAAGAGACCCAGTACTTC. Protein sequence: CASRGTSGGEKETQYF.

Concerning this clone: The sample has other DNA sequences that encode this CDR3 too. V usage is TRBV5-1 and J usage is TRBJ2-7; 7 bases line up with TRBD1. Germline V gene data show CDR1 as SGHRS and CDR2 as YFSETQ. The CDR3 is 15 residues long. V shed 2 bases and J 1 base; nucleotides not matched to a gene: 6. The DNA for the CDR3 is TGCGCCAGCAGCTTAAGGGACAGTCCTTCCTACGAGCAGTACTTC. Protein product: CASSLRDSPSYEQYF.

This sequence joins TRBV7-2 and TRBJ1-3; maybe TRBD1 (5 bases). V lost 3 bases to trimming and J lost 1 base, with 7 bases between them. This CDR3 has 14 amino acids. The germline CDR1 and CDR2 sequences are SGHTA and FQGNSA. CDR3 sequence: CASSFRQSGNTIYF. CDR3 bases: TGTGCCAGCAGCTTTCGACAGTCTGGAAACACCATATATTTT.

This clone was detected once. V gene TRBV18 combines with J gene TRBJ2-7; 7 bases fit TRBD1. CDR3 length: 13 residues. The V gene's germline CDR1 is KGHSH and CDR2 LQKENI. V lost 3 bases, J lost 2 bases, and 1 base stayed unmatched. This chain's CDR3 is CASSPGQTYEQYF. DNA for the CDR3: TGTGCCAGCTCACCGGGACAGACCTACGAGCAGTACTTC.

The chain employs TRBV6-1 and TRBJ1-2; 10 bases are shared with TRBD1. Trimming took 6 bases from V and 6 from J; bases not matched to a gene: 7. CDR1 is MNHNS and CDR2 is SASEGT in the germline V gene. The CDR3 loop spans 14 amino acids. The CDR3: CASSRQGAGDGYTF. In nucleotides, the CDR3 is TGTGCCAGCAGCCGACAGGGGGCGGGGGATGGCTACACCTTC.